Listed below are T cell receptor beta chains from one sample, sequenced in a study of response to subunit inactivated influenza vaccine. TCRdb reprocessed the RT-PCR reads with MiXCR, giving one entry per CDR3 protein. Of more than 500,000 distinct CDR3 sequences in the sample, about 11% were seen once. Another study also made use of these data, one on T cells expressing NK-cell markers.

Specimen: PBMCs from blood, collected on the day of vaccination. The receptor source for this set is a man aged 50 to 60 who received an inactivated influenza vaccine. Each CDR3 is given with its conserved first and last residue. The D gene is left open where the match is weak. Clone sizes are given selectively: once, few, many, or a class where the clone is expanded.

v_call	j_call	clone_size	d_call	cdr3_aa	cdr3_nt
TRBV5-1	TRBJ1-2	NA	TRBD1	CASSLLTGGAAGYTF	TGCGCCAGCAGCCTACTGACAGGGGGCGCGGCTGGCTACACCTTC
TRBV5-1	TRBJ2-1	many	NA	CASSPWVEDYYNEQFF	TGCGCCAGCAGCCCCTGGGTGGAGGACTATTACAATGAGCAGTTCTTC
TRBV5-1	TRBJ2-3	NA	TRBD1	CASSQGTGLSTDTQYF	TGCGCCAGCAGCCAAGGGACAGGCCTTAGCACAGATACGCAGTATTTT
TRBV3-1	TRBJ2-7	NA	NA	CASSQGGGLIGYEQYF	TGTGCCAGCAGCCAAGGGGGTGGGCTGATCGGCTACGAGCAGTACTTC
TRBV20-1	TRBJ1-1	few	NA	CTAPPGGWLDTEAFF	TGCACTGCCCCACCAGGCGGTTGGTTAGACACTGAAGCTTTCTTT
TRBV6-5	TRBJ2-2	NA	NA	CASSFTAGPGANTGELFF	TGTGCCAGCAGTTTCACCGCCGGACCGGGGGCGAACACCGGGGAGCTGTTTTTT
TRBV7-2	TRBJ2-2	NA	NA	CASSFRTANTGELFF	TGTGCCAGCAGCTTTCGGACCGCGAACACCGGGGAGCTGTTTTTT
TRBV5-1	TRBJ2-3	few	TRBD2	CASCPRGATDTQYF	TGCGCCAGCTGTCCGCGGGGGGCCACAGATACGCAGTATTTT
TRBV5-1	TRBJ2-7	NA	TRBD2	CASSLWASGGNYEQYF	TGCGCCAGCAGCTTGTGGGCTAGCGGGGGCAACTACGAGCAGTACTTC
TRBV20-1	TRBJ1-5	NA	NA	CSASTGPNQPQHF	TGCAGTGCCTCAACAGGGCCGAATCAGCCCCAGCATTTT
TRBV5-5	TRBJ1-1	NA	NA	CASSPNVLEAFF	TGTGCCAGCAGCCCAAATGTCCTTGAAGCTTTCTTT
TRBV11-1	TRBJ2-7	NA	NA	CASSFGQYEQYF	TGTGCCAGCAGCTTCGGCCAATACGAGCAGTACTTC
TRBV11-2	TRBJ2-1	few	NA	CASSLLRAEQFF	TGTGCCAGCAGCTTATTGAGGGCAGAGCAGTTCTTC
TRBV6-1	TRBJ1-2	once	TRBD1	CASSRNDRGQTGYTF	TGTGCCAGCAGTCGCAACGACAGGGGGCAGACGGGCTACACCTTC
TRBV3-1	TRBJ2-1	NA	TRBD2	CASSHEPGTSGRANEQFF	TGTGCCAGCAGCCACGAACCCGGGACTAGCGGGAGGGCCAATGAGCAGTTCTTC